These T cell receptor beta chains were read from a single sample in a study of CD8 T cells in Susac syndrome. Each CDR3 protein gets one entry after TCRdb re-called the immunoSEQ multiplex PCR reads with MiXCR. In the table there are roughly 180,000 distinct CDR3 sequences, 93% of which are singletons. Sequencing used CD4+ T cells from PBMCs. These receptors originate from a human donor with multiple sclerosis. The CDR3 runs from the conserved cysteine through the conserved F or W. D genes are given only for firm matches. A row's size may be missing; if present it is once, few, many or a size class.

d_gene | len | j_gene | abundance | v_gene | CDR3nt | CDR3aa
NA | 13 | TRBJ2-5 | NA | TRBV11-2 | TGTGCCAGCAGCTTTGCGGCTGGTGAGACCCAGTACTTC | CASSFAAGETQYF
NA | 13 | TRBJ2-7 | NA | TRBV5-1 | TGCGCCAGCAGCTTCCTCGGGGGCGACGAGCAGTACTTC | CASSFLGGDEQYF
TRBD2 | 15 | TRBJ2-1 | NA | TRBV28 | TGTGCCACCTGTAGCACTAGCGGGAGGATGCATGAGCAGTTCTTC | CATCSTSGRMHEQFF
NA | 15 | TRBJ2-2 | once | TRBV5-1 | TGCGCCAGCAGCCCAAGCAGGGCGAACACCGGGGAGCTGTTTTTT | CASSPSRANTGELFF
TRBD1 | 14 | TRBJ1-6 | NA | TRBV30 | TGTGCCTGGAGTCCCACAGGGGGTGATTCACCCCTCCACTTT | CAWSPTGGDSPLHF
NA | 15 | TRBJ1-1 | NA | TRBV28 | TGTGCCAGCAGTTTATGGGGGACTGAGAACACTGAAGCTTTCTTT | CASSLWGTENTEAFF
NA | 13 | TRBJ2-7 | NA | TRBV29-1 | TGCAGCGTTGAAGTCCGCGGCTCCTACGAGCAGTACTTC | CSVEVRGSYEQYF
NA | 14 | TRBJ2-7 | NA | TRBV28 | TGTGCCAGCAGTTTAGGTAGCGAGGCCTACGAGCAGTACTTC | CASSLGSEAYEQYF
TRBD2 | 16 | TRBJ2-3 | once | TRBV27 | TGTGCCAGCAGTTATGAGCGGGGGCCTAGCACAGATACGCAGTATTTT | CASSYERGPSTDTQYF
TRBD2 | 14 | TRBJ2-4 | NA | TRBV7-3 | TGTGCCAGCAGCTTAAGCCGTACGGGGGGCATTCAGTACTTC | CASSLSRTGGIQYF
NA | 13 | TRBJ2-7 | NA | TRBV2 | TGTGCCAGCAGTGATATCAGCCCCAGGGAGCAGTACTTC | CASSDISPREQYF
TRBD2 | 14 | TRBJ2-1 | NA | TRBV15 | TGTGCCACCAGCAGAGTTGGCGGGGGGAATGAGCAGTTCTTC | CATSRVGGGNEQFF
TRBD2 | 14 | TRBJ2-2 | NA | TRBV6-4 | TGTGCCAGCAGTAACCGGACTAGACCCGGGGAGCTGTTTTTT | CASSNRTRPGELFF
NA | 15 | TRBJ1-4 | NA | TRBV4-1 | TGCGCCAGCAGCCAACAACAGGGTTTTGATGAAAAACTGTTTTTT | CASSQQQGFDEKLFF
TRBD2 | 14 | TRBJ2-4 | once | TRBV2 | TGTGCCAGCAGAGGCGACAGCGGGGCCCACATTCAGTACTTC | CASRGDSGAHIQYF
NA | 14 | TRBJ1-1 | NA | TRBV5-1 | TGCGCCAGCAGCTTGGATCAGGTGAACACTGAAGCTTTCTTT | CASSLDQVNTEAFF
NA | 16 | TRBJ2-5 | NA | TRBV11-2 | TGTGCCAGCAGCCTAAACCTGGGGATGGGGCAAGAGACCCAGTACTTC | CASSLNLGMGQETQYF
NA | 14 | TRBJ2-7 | NA | TRBV7-2 | TGTGCCAGCAGCTTAGCTCCCAATGGCGACGAGCAGTACTTC | CASSLAPNGDEQYF
NA | 13 | TRBJ1-6 | NA | TRBV12-3/TRBV12-4 | TGTGCCAGCAGCCGGCAGCGAAATTCACCCCTCCACTTT | CASSRQRNSPLHF
NA | 14 | TRBJ2-2 | NA | TRBV3-1 | TGTGCCAGCAGCCAAGTCACCATAACCGGGGAGCTGTTTTTT | CASSQVTITGELFF
TRBD1 | 16 | TRBJ2-4 | NA | TRBV24-1 | TGTGCCACCAGTGACGGGGGACAGGGGTGGGAAAACATTCAGTACTTC | CATSDGGQGWENIQYF
NA | 14 | TRBJ2-7 | NA | TRBV14 | TGTGCCAGCAGCCAAGATCGGCCCCCCAACGAGCAGTACTTC | CASSQDRPPNEQYF
NA | 16 | TRBJ2-5 | NA | TRBV7-2 | TGTGCCAGCAGCTTAGTAGGGGGAAATACCCAAGAGACCCAGTACTTC | CASSLVGGNTQETQYF
NA | 15 | TRBJ2-7 | once | TRBV20-1 | TGCAGTGCTAGAGGTATCCAGGGGCGCTCCTACGAGCAGTACTTC | CSARGIQGRSYEQYF